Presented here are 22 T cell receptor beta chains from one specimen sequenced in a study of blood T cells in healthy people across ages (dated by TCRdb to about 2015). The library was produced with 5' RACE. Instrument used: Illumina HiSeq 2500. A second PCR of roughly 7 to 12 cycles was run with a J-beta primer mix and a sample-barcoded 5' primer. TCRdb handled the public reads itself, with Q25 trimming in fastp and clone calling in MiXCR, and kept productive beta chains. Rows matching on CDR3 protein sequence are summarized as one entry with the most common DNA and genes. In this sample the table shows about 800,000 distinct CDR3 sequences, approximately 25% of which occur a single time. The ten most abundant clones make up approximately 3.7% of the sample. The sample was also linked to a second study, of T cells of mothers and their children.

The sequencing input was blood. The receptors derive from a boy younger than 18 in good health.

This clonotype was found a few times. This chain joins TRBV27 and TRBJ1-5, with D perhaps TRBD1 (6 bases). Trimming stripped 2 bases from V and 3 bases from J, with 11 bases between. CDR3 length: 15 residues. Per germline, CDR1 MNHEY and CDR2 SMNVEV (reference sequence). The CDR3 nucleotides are TGTGCCAGCAGTTTAGGGGCAGGGGCCAATCAGCCCCAGCATTTT. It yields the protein CASSLGAGANQPQHF.

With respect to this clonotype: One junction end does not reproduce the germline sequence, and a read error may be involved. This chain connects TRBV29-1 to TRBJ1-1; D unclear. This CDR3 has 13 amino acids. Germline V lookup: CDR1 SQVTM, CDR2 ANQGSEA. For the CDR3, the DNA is TGCAGCGTCGTGGAACATCCTAACACTGAAGCCTTCTTT. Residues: CSVVEHPNTEAFF. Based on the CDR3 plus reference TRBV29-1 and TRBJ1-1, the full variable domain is SAVISQKPSRDICQRGTSLTIQCQVDSQVTMMFWYRQQPGQSLTLIATANQGSEATYESGFVIDKFPISRPNLTFSTLTVSNMSPEDSSIYLCSVVEHPNTEAFFGQGTRLTVV.

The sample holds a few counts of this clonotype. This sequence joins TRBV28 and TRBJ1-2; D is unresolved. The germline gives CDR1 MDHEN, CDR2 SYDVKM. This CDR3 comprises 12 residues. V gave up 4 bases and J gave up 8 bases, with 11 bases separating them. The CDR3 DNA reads TGTGCCAGCAGTTCCGGCCCAGAGGGCTACACCTTC. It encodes CASSSGPEGYTF.

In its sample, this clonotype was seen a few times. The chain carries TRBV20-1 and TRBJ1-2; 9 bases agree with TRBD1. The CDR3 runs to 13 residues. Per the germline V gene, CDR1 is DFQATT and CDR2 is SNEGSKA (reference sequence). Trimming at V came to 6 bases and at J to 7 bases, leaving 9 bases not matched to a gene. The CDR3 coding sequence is TGCAGTGCCAGACAGGGGGGATCGCGTGGCTACACCTTC. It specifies CSARQGGSRGYTF.

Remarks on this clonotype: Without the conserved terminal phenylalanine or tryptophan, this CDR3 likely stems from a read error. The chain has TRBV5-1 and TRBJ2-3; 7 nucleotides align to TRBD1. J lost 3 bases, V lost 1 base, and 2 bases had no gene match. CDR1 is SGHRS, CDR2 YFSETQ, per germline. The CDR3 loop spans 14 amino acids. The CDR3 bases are TGCGCCAGCAGCTTGCAGGGACAGACAGATACGCAGTATTTG. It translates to CASSLQGQTDTQYL.

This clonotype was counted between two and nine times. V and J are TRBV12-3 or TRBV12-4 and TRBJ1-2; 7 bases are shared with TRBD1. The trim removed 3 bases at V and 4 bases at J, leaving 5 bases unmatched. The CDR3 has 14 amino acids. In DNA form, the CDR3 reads TGTGCCAGCAGTTTCAACCGGGACAGCTATGGCTACACCTTC. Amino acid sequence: CASSFNRDSYGYTF.

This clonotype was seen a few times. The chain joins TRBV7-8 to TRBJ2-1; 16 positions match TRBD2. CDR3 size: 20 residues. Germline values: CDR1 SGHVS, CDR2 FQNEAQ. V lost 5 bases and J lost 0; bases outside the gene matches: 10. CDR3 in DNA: TGTGCCAGCAGCCCCCCCCGGGGACTAGCGGGGGGGAGCTCCTACAATGAGCAGTTCTTC. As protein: CASSPPRGLAGGSSYNEQFF.

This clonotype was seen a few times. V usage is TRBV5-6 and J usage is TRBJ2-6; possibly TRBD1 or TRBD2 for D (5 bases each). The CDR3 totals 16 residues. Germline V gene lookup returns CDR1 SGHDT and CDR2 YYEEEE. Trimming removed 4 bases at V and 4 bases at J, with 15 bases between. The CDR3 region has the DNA TGTGCCAGCAGCATTGGGGGATCGTCAGGGGCCAACGTCCTGACTTTC. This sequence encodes CASSIGGSSGANVLTF.

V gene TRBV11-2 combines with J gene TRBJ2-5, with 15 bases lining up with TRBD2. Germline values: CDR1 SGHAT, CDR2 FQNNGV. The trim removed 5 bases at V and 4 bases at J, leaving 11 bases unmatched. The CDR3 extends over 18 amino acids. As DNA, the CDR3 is TGTGCCAGCAGCCCTAACCTGGGACTAGCGGGAGGTGGAGAGACCCAGTACTTC. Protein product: CASSPNLGLAGGGETQYF.

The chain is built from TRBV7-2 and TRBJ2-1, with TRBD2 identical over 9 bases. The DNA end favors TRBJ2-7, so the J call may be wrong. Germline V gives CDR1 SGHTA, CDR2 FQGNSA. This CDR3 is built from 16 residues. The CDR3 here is CASSLVGGRASYEQYF. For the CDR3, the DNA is TGTGCCAGCAGCTTGGTGGGCGGGAGGGCCTCCTACGAGCAGTACTTC.

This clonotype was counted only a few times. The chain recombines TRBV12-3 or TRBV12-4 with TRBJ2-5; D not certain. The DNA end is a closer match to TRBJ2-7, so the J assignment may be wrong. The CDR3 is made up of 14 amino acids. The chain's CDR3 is CASKLTLSSYEQYF. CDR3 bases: TGTGCCAGCAAACTGACACTGAGCTCCTACGAGCAGTACTTC.

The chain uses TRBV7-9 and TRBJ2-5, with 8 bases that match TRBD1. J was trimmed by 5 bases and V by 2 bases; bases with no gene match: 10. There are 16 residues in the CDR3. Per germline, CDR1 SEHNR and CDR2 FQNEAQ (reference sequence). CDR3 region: CASSLSGQALGETQYF. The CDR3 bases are TGTGCCAGCAGCTTATCGGGACAGGCGTTGGGGGAGACCCAGTACTTC.

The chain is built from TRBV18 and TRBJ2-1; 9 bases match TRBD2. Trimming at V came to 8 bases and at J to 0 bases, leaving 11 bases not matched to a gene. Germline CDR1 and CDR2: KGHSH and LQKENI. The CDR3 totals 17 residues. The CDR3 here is CASAKALAGSSYNEQFF. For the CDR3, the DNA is TGTGCCAGCGCCAAGGCTCTAGCGGGGAGCTCCTACAATGAGCAGTTCTTC.

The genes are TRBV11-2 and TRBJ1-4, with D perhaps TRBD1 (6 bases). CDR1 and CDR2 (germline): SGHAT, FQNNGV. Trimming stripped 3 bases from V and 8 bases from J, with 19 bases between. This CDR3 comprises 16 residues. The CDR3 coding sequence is TGTGCCAGCAGCTTGCGGGCTACAGGGATAGGGGAAAAACTGTTTTTT. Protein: CASSLRATGIGEKLFF.

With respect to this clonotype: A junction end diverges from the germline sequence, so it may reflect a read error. CDR3 loop: CASSGIRGLFDEQLF. The CDR3 bases are TGTGCCAGCAGCGGTATTCGGGGGCTGTTCGATGAGCAGCTCTTC. The chain recombines TRBV7-6 with TRBJ2-1; D may match TRBD1 or TRBD2 (6 bases each). CDR3 length: 15 amino acids. Germline V gene data show CDR1 as SGHVS and CDR2 as FNYEAQ.

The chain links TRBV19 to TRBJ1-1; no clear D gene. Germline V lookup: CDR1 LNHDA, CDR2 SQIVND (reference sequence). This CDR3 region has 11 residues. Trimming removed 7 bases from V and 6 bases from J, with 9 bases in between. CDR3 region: CASMGTAEAFF. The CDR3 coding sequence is TGTGCCAGTATGGGCACGGCTGAAGCTTTCTTT.

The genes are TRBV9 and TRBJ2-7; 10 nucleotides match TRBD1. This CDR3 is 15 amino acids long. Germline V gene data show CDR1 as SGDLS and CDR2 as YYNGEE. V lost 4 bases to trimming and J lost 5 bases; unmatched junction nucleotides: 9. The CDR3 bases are TGTGCCAGCAGCTTCGGACCCGGACAGGGGGACGAGCAGTACTTC. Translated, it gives CASSFGPGQGDEQYF. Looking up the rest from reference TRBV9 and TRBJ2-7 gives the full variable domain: DSGVTQTPKHLITATGQRVTLRCSPRSGDLSVYWYQQSLDQGLQFLIQYYNGEERAKGNILERFSAQQFPDLHSELNLSSLELGDSALYFCASSFGPGQGDEQYFGPGTRLTVT.

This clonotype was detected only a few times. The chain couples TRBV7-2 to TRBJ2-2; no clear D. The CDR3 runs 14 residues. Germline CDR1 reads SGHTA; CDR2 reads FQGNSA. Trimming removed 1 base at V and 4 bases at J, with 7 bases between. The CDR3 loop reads CASSLEGFTGELFF. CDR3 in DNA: TGTGCCAGCAGCTTAGAAGGGTTCACCGGGGAGCTGTTTTTT.

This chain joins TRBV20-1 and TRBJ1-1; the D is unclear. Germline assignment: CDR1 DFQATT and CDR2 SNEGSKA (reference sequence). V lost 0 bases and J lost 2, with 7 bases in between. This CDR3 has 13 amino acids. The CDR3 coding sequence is TGCAGTGCTAGAGACCCGGCAAACACTGAAGCTTTCTTT. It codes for CSARDPANTEAFF.

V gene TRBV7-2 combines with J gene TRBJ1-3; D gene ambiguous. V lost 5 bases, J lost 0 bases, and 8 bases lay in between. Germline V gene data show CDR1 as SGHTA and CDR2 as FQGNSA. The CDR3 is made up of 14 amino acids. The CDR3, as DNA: TGTGCCAGCAGCCCGGAGTTCTCTGGAAACACCATATATTTT. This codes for CASSPEFSGNTIYF.

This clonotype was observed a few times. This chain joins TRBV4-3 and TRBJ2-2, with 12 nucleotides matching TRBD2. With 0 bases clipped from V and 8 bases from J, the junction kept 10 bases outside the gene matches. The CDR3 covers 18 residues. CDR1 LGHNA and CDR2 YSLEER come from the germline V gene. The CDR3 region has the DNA TGCGCCAGCAGCCAAGATCTTGGACTAGCGGGGCCATGGGGGGAGCTGTTTTTT. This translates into CASSQDLGLAGPWGELFF.

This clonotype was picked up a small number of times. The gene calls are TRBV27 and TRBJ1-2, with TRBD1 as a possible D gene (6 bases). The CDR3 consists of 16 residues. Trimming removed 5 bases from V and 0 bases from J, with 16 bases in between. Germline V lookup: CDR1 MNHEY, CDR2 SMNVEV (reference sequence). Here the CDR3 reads CASSARGGLSNYGYTF. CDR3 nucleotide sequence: TGTGCCAGCAGTGCCCGGGGGGGCTTATCTAACTATGGCTACACCTTC.